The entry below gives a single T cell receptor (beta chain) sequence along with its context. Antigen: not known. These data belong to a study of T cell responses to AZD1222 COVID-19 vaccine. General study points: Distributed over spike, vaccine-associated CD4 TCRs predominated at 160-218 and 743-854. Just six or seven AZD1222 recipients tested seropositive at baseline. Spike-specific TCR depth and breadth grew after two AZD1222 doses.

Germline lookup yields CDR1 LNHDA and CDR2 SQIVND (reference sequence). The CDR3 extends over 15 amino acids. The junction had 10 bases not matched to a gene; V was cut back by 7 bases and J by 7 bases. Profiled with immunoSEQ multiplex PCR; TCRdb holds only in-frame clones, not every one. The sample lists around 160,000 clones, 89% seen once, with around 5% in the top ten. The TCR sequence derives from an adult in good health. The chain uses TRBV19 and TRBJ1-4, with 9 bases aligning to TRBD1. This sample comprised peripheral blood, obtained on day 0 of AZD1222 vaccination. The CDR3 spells CASTFKGQGSEKLFF. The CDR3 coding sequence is TGTGCCAGTACCTTCAAAGGACAGGGGAGTGAAAAACTGTTTTTT.